This T cell receptor (beta chain) was sequenced in a study of T cells after posttransplantation cyclophosphamide. Broader study findings: TRB clonality was highly associated with recipient CMV seropositivity and reactivation. Donor CD8+ memory clones often dominated recipient blood repertoires at later times. Blood and skin or GI T cell repertoires showed limited TRB overlap.

Methotrexate plus calcineurin inhibitor accompanied controls' myeloablative marrow transplants; sampling was 1 year later. Trimming removed 3 bases at V and 9 bases at J, with 9 bases between. Germline loops: CDR1 SGHNT, CDR2 YENEEA. The CDR3 sequence is 12 residues long. Generated by immunoSEQ multiplex PCR, the TCRdb table keeps only in-frame clones and is missing some. The table includes around 10,000 clones, more than 75% detected once. For this clone: No antigen is known for it.

Sequenced material: PBMCs, taken after an allogeneic stem cell transplant with a calcineurin inhibitor and methotrexate. This chain connects TRBV11-3 to TRBJ2-1; D is unclear. This clonotype was obtained from a male patient in his thirties who received an allogeneic stem cell transplant from an unrelated donor, was CMV-positive, and had no GVHD. Some T cells could come from the graft donor. The CDR3 is CASSLRRIEQFF. The CDR3 nucleotides are TGTGCCAGCAGCTTGAGGAGAATTGAGCAGTTCTTC.